These 14 T cell receptor beta chains originate from one sample sequenced in a study of blood T cell repertoires in COVID-19 (TCRdb year 2020). The library was obtained by the immunoSEQ multiplex PCR assay. TCRdb carries this immuneACCESS record with in-frame sequences only. Its versions omit some clonotypes, under half of them owing to an unresolved V gene in the studies checked, with the rest unexplained. This sample lists about 150,000 clones; more than 75% were detected once. Approximately 40% of the sample belongs to the ten largest clones. Sequenced input: peripheral blood. Every receptor here comes from a man aged 45-60 years who had recovered from COVID-19.

This clone showed up just once. The DNA of the CDR3 is TGTGCCAGCAGCTTAGATAGGGGAAATAGGAGCTACACCTTC. Protein: CASSLDRGNRSYTF. The chain recombines TRBV7-9 with TRBJ1-2, with D tentatively TRBD1 (5 bases). V was cut by 1 base and J by 9 bases, with 15 bases left in between. The CDR3 is made up of 14 amino acids. Germline V CDR1 and CDR2: SEHNR, FQNEAQ (reference sequence).

The V call is TRBV3-1 (or the pseudogene TRBV3-2), the J call TRBJ2-5; TRBD1 might be the D (5 bases). Trimming took off 4 bases at V and 5 bases at J, with 20 bases between the two ends. Germline V gene sequence: CDR1 LGHDT, CDR2 YNNKEL (reference sequence). The CDR3 sequence is 16 residues long. The CDR3 coding sequence is TGTGCCAGCAGCCGTATTACGGAAACAGGCCGGGAGACCCAGTACTTC. Translation: CASSRITETGRETQYF.

The chain is built from TRBV7-9 and TRBJ1-1; 10 positions match TRBD1. Germline V CDR1 and CDR2: SEHNR, FQNEAQ (reference sequence). The CDR3 runs to 18 residues. The V gene end was trimmed by 5 bases and the J gene end by 0 bases; junction bases not matched to a gene: 12. The CDR3 reads CASSKGKGTGALNTEAFF. The CDR3 nucleotides are TGTGCCAGCAGCAAGGGGAAAGGGACAGGGGCTTTGAACACTGAAGCTTTCTTT.

The CDR3 DNA sequence: TGTGCCACCAGTGATTTGCCCTCTTTACAGGGAGGGGTTTGGTTTTTTAATTCACCCCTCCACTTT. It specifies CATSDLPSLQGGVWFFNSPLHF. V gene TRBV24-1 combines with J gene TRBJ1-6, with TRBD1 as a possible D gene (6 bases). V was trimmed by 0 bases and J by 6 bases, leaving 29 bases between them. Germline V CDR1 and CDR2: KGHDR, SFDVKD. The CDR3 runs 22 residues.

This chain joins TRBV19 and TRBJ1-1; D is possibly TRBD1 (6 bases). This CDR3 contains 15 residues. V lost 5 bases and J 5 bases, leaving 18 bases between the germline ends. Per germline, CDR1 LNHDA and CDR2 SQIVND (reference sequence). Here the CDR3 DNA reads TGTGCCAGTAGTTCACACAGGGCCGTGACTACTGAAGCTTTCTTT. It codes for CASSSHRAVTTEAFF.

The V gene is TRBV4-3, the J gene TRBJ2-3, with D possibly matching TRBD1 (6 bases). The V and J ends lost 0 bases and 0 bases respectively, with 10 bases between them. The CDR3 has 16 amino acids. Looked up from germline, CDR1 is LGHNA and CDR2 is YSLEER. Here the CDR3 reads CASSQEDRASTDTQYF. The DNA for the CDR3 is TGCGCCAGCAGCCAAGAGGACAGAGCTAGCACAGATACGCAGTATTTT.

DNA of the CDR3: TGTGCCAGCAGCGTAGTGGGTAGCGGGTTAGATACGCAGTATTTT. Protein sequence: CASSVVGSGLDTQYF. This chain joins TRBV9 and TRBJ2-3; 7 bases fit TRBD2. The ends lost 0 bases at V and 5 bases at J; junction bases unmatched: 6. The CDR3 loop spans 15 amino acids. Germline V CDR1 and CDR2: SGDLS, YYNGEE.

The chain links TRBV11-3 to TRBJ1-2, with D unclear. V was shortened by 5 bases and J by 2 bases, with 9 bases between the two germline ends. Germline assignment: CDR1 SGHNT and CDR2 YENEEA. This CDR3 has 13 amino acids. The CDR3 DNA is TGTGCCAGCAGCCCTCAAGCCAACTATGGCTACACCTTC. This encodes CASSPQANYGYTF.

The V call is TRBV5-4, the J call TRBJ2-6; TRBD1 aligns across 9 bases. V shed 2 bases and J 0 bases; nucleotides not matched to a gene: 3. Germline CDR1 SGHNT, CDR2 YYREEE (reference sequence). This CDR3 contains 17 residues. Here the CDR3 reads CASSFGTGFSGANVLTF. Here the CDR3 DNA reads TGTGCCAGCAGCTTCGGGACAGGGTTCTCTGGGGCCAACGTCCTGACTTTC. The variable domain in full, completed from reference TRBV5-4 and TRBJ2-6, reads ETGVTQSPTHLIKTRGQQVTLRCSSQSGHNTVSWYQQALGQGPQFIFQYYREEENGRGNFPPRFSGLQFPNYSSELNVNALELDDSALYLCASSFGTGFSGANVLTFGAGSRLTVL.

This chain connects TRBV7-9 to TRBJ1-1; D may be TRBD1 (5 bases). Trimming left V 2 bases short and J 0 bases short, with 10 bases between. Germline CDR1 SEHNR, CDR2 FQNEAQ (reference sequence). The CDR3 sequence is 15 residues long. CDR3 region: CASSLNGAMNTEAFF. CDR3 DNA sequence: TGTGCCAGCAGCTTAAATGGGGCCATGAACACTGAAGCTTTCTTT.

V and J are TRBV6-1 and TRBJ1-2; 7 bases agree with TRBD1. The junction had 8 bases not matched to a gene; V was cut back by 3 bases and J by 7 bases. Germline V gene lookup returns CDR1 MNHNS and CDR2 SASEGT. The CDR3 consists of 14 residues. In DNA, the CDR3 is TGTGCCAGCAGTGACAAACCCAGGGGGTTTGGCTACACCTTC. Translated: CASSDKPRGFGYTF.

The chain is built from TRBV7-8 and TRBJ1-5; tentative D call: TRBD1 (5 bases). Per germline, CDR1 SGHVS and CDR2 FQNEAQ. This CDR3 has 15 residues. V was cut by 5 bases and J by 0 bases, with 11 bases left in between. CDR3 sequence reads: CASSPGGDSNQPQHF. In DNA form, the CDR3 reads TGTGCCAGCAGCCCCGGGGGGGATAGCAATCAGCCCCAGCATTTT. The whole variable domain, remainder taken from reference TRBV7-8 and TRBJ1-5, is GAGVSQSPRYKVAKRGQDVALRCDPISGHVSLFWYQQALGQGPEFLTYFQNEAQLDKSGLPSDRFFAERPEGSVSTLKIQRTQQEDSAVYLCASSPGGDSNQPQHFGDGTRLSIL.

The genes are TRBV4-3 and TRBJ1-2; no clear D gene. Germline V lookup: CDR1 LGHNA, CDR2 YSLEER. V lost 0 bases and J 4 bases, leaving 15 bases between the germline ends. This CDR3 comprises 16 residues. The CDR3 here is CASSQDLAVSGYGYTF. The CDR3 DNA reads as TGCGCCAGCAGCCAAGATTTGGCAGTCTCAGGCTATGGCTACACCTTC.

The chain is built from TRBV18 and TRBJ2-7; D may be TRBD1 (6 bases). Between the trimmed V and J ends, which lost 4 bases and 0 bases, there was a span of 13 bases. This CDR3 has 15 amino acids. CDR1 is KGHSH, CDR2 LQKENI, per germline. CDR3 nucleotides: TGTGCCAGCTCACGTACAGGGTTGCCCTCCTACGAGCAGTACTTC. It translates to CASSRTGLPSYEQYF.